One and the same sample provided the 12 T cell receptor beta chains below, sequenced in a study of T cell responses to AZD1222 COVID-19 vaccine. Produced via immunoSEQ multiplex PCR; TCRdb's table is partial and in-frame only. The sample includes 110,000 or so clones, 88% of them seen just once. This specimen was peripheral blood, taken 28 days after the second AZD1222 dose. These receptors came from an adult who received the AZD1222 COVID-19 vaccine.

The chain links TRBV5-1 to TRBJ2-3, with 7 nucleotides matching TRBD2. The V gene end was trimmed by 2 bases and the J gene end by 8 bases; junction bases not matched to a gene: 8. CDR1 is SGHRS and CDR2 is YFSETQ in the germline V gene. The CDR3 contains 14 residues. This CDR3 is CASSFGRTSGTQYF. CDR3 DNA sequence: TGCGCCAGCAGCTTTGGGAGGACTAGTGGTACGCAGTATTTT. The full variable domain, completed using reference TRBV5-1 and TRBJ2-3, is KAGVTQTPRYLIKTRGQQVTLSCSPISGHRSVSWYQQTPGQGLQFLFEYFSETQRNKGNFPGRFSGRQFSNSRSEMNVSTLELGDSALYLCASSFGRTSGTQYFGPGTRLTVL.

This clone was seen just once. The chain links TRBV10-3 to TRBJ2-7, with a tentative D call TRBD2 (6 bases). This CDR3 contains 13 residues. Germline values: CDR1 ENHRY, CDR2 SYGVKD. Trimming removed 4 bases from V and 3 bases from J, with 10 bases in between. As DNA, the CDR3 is TGTGCCATCAGTGGGGCCGGGAGCTACGAGCAGTACTTC. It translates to CAISGAGSYEQYF.

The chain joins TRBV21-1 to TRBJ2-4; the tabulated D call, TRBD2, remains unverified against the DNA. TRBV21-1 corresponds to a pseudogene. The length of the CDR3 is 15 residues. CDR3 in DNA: TGTGCCAGCAGCAAAGCTCCGGGAGCCTTTTACATTCAGTACTTC. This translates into CASSKAPGAFYIQYF.

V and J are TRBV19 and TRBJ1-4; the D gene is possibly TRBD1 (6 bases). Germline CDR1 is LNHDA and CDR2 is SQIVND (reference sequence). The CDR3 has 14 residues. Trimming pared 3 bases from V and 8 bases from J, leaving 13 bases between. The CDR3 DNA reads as TGTGCCAGTAGTATCACAGGGCCGACGGAAAAACTGTTTTTT. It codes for CASSITGPTEKLFF.

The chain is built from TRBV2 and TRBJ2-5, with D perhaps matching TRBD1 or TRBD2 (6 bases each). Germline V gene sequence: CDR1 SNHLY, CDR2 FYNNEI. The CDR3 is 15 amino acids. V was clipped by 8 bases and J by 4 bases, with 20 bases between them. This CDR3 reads CASGVEGGGGETQYF. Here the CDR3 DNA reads TGTGCCAGCGGTGTGGAGGGCGGAGGGGGAGAGACCCAGTACTTC.

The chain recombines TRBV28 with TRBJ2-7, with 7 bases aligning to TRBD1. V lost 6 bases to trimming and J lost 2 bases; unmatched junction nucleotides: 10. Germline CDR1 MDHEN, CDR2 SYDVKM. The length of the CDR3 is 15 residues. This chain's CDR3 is CASSTTGVGPYEQYF. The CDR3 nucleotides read TGTGCCAGCAGCACTACAGGGGTGGGCCCCTACGAGCAGTACTTC.

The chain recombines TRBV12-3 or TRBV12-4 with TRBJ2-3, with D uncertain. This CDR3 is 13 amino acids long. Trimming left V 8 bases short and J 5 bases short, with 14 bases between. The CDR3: CASSKGSLDTQYF. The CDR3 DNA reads TGTGCCAGCTCAAAGGGAAGTTTAGATACGCAGTATTTT.

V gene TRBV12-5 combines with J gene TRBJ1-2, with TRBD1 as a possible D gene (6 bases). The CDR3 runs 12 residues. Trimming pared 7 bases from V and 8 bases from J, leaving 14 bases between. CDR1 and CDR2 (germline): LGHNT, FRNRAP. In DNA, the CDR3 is TGTGCTAGTGCGGTAGGGGGTGGGGGCTACACCTTC. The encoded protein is CASAVGGGGYTF. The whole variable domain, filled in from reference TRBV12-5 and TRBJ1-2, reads DARVTQTPRHKVTEMGQEVTMRCQPILGHNTVFWYRQTMMQGLELLAYFRNRAPLDDSGMPKDRFSAEMPDATLATLKIQPSEPRDSAVYFCASAVGGGGYTFGSGTRLTVV.

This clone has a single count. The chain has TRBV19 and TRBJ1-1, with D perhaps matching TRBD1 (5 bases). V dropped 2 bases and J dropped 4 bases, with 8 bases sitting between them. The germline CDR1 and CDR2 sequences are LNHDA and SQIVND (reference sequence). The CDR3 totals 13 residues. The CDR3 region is CASSILGGTEAFF. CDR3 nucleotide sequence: TGTGCCAGTAGTATACTGGGGGGCACTGAAGCTTTCTTT. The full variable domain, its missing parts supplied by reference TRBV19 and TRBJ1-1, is DGGITQSPKYLFRKEGQNVTLSCEQNLNHDAMYWYRQDPGQGLRLIYYSQIVNDFQKGDIAEGYSVSREKKESFPLTVTSAQKNPTAFYLCASSILGGTEAFFGQGTRLTVV.

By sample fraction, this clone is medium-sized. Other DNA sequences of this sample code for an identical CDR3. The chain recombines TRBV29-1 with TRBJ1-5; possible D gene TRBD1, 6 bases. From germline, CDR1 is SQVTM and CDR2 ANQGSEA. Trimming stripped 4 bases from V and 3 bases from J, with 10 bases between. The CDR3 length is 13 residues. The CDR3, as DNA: TGCAGCGTTGGCGGGACACACAATCAGCCCCAGCATTTT. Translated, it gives CSVGGTHNQPQHF.

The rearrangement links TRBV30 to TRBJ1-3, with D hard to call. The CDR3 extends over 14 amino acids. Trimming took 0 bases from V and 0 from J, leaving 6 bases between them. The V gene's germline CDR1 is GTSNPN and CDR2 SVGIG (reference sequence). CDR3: CAWSVVSSGNTIYF. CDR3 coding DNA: TGTGCCTGGAGTGTTGTGAGCTCTGGAAACACCATATATTTT.

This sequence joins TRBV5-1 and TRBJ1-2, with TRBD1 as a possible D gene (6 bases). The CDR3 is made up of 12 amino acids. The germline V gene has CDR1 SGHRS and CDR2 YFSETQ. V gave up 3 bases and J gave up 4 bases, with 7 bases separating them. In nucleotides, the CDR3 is TGCGCCAGCAGCTCGGACAGCTATGGCTACACCTTC. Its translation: CASSSDSYGYTF.